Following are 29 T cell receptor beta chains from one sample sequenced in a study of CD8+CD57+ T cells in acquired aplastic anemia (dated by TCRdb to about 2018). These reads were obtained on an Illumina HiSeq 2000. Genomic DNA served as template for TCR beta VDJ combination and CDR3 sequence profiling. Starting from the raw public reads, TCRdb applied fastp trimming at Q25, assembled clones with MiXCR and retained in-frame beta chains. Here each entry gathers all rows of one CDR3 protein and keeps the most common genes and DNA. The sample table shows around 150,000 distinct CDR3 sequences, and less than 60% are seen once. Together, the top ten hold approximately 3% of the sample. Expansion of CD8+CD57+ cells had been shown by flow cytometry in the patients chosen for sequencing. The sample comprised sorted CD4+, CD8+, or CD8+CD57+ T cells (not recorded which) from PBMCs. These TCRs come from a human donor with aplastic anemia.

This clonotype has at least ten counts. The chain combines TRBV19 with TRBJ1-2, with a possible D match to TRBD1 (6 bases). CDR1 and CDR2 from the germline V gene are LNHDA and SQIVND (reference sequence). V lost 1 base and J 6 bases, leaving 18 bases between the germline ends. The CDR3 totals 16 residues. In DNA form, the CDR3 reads TGTGCCAGTAGTATAGGTAGTTACAGGGAACATAATGGCTACACCTTC. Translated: CASSIGSYREHNGYTF.

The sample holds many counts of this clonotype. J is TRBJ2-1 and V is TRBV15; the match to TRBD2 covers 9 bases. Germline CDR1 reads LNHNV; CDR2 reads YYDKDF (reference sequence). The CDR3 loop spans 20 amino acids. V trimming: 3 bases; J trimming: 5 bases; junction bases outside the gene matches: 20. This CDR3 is CATSSVQGGGRADFHNEQFF. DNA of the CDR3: TGTGCCACCAGCAGTGTACAAGGTGGCGGGAGGGCGGACTTCCACAATGAGCAGTTCTTC.

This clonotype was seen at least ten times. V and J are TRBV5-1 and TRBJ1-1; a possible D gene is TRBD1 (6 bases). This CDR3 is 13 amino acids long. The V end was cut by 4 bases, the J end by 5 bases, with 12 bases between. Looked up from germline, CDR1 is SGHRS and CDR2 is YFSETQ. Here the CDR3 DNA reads TGCGCCAGCAGCGCTATAGGGGGGACTGAAGCTTTCTTT. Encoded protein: CASSAIGGTEAFF.

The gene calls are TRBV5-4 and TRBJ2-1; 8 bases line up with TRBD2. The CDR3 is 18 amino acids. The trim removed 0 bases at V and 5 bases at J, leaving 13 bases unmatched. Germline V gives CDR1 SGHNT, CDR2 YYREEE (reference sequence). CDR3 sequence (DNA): TGTGCCAGCAGCTTGGGACGGGAGGGCCGATGGGGTAACAATGAGCAGTTCTTC. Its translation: CASSLGREGRWGNNEQFF.

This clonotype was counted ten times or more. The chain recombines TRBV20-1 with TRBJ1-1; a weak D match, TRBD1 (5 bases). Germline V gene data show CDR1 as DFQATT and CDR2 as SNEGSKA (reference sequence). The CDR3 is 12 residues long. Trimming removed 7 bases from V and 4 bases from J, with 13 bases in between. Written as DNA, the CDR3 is TGCAGTGTTCAGGGCGGTCCCACTGAAGCTTTCTTT. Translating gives CSVQGGPTEAFF.

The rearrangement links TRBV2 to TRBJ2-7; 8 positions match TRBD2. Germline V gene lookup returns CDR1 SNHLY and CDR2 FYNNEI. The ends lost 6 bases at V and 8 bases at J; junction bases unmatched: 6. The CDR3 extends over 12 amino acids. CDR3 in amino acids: CASSPGGTKQYF. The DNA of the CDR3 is TGTGCCAGCAGCCCGGGGGGGACGAAGCAGTACTTC.

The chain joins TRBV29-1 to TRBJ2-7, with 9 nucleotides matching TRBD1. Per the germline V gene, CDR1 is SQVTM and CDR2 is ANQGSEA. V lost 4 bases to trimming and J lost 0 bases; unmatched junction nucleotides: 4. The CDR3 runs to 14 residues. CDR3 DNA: TGCAGCGTTGGGGGGACAGGGAACTCCTACGAGCAGTACTTC. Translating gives CSVGGTGNSYEQYF.

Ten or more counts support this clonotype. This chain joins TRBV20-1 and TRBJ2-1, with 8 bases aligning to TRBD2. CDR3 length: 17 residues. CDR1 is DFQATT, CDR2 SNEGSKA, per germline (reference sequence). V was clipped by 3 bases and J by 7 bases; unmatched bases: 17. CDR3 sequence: CSASDLGLAGIGNEQFF. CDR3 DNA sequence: TGCAGTGCTAGTGATCTGGGGCTAGCGGGTATTGGAAATGAGCAGTTCTTC.

CDR3 region: CASSLGADNGYTF. The DNA of the CDR3 is TGTGCCAGCAGCTTGGGGGCAGACAATGGCTACACCTTC. The V gene is TRBV2, the J gene TRBJ1-2; D perhaps matches TRBD1 (6 bases). The CDR3 extends over 13 amino acids. The germline V and J ends were trimmed by 6 bases and 6 bases, with 14 bases remaining between them. Germline lookup yields CDR1 SNHLY and CDR2 FYNNEI.

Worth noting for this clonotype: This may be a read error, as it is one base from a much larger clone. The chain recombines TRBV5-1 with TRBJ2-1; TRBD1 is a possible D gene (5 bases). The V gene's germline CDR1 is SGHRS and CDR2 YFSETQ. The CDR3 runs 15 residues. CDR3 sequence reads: CASSLGQGAWNGQFF. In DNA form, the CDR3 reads TGCGCCAGCAGCTTGGGGCAGGGCGCCTGGAATGGGCAGTTCTTC.

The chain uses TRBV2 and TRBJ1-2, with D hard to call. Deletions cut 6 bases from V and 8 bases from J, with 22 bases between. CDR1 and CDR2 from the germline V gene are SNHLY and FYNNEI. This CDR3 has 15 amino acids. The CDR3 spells CASSEGPGDVYGYTF. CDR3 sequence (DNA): TGTGCCAGCAGCGAGGGCCCAGGAGACGTGTACGGCTACACCTTC. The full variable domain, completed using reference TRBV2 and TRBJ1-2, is EPEVTQTPSHQVTQMGQEVILRCVPISNHLYFYWYRQILGQKVEFLVSFYNNEISEKSEIFDDQFSVERPDGSNFTLKIRSTKLEDSAMYFCASSEGPGDVYGYTFGSGTRLTVV.

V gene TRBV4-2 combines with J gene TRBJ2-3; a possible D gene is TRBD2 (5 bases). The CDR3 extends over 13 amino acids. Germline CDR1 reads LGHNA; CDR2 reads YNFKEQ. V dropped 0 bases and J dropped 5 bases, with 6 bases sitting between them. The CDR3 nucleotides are TGTGCCAGCAGCCAAGATCGGGGAGATACGCAGTATTTT. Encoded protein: CASSQDRGDTQYF.

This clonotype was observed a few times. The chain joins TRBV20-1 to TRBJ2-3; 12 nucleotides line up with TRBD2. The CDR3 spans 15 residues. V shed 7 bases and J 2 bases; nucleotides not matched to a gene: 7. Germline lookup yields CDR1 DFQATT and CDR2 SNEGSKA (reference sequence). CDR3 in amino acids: CSDLTSGGLTDTQYF. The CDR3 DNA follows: TGCAGTGATCTGACTAGCGGGGGACTCACAGATACGCAGTATTTT.

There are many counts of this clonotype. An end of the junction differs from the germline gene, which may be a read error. In nucleotides, the CDR3 is TGTGCCAGCAGTCTCAGGGGTCTCTCCTCCGAGCAGTACTTC. Translation: CASSLRGLSSEQYF. V gene TRBV6-2 or TRBV6-3 combines with J gene TRBJ2-7, with a tentative D call TRBD1 (6 bases). Germline CDR1 and CDR2: MNHEY and SVGEGT. The CDR3 covers 14 residues.

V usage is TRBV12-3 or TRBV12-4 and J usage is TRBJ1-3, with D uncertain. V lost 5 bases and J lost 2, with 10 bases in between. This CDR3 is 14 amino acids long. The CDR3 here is CASSPDHAGNTIYF. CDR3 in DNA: TGTGCCAGCAGTCCGGACCATGCTGGAAACACCATATATTTT.

The CDR3 is CASGSGRLPEQFF. CDR3 nucleotides: TGTGCCAGTGGTAGCGGGAGGTTACCTGAGCAGTTCTTC. This chain links TRBV19 with TRBJ2-1; 10 nucleotides line up with TRBD2. CDR1 and CDR2 (germline): LNHDA, SQIVND (reference sequence). V was pared by 8 bases and J by 9 bases, with 7 bases of the junction left unmatched. The CDR3 runs to 13 residues.

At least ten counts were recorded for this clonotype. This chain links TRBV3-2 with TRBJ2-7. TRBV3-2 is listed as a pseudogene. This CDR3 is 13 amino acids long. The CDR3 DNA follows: TGTGCCAGCAGCCATCCGTCAGCCTACGAGCAGTACTTC. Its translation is CASSHPSAYEQYF.

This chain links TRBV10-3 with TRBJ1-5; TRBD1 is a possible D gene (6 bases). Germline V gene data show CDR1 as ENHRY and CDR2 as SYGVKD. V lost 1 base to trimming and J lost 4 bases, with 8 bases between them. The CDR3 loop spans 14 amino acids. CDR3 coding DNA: TGTGCCATCAGTGAGTTACAGGGTAATCAGCCCCAGCATTTT. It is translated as CAISELQGNQPQHF.

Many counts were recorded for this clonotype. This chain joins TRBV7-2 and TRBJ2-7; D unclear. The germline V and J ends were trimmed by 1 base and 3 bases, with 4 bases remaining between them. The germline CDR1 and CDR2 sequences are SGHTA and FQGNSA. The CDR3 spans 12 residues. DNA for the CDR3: TGTGCCAGCAGCTTAGACAACTACGAGCAGTACTTC. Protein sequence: CASSLDNYEQYF.

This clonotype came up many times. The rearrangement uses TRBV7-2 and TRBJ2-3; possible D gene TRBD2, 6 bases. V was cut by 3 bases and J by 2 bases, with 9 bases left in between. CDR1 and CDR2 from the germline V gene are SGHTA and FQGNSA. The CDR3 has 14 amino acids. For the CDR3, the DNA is TGTGCCAGCAGCTTGGGACTTATCACAGATACGCAGTATTTT. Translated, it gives CASSLGLITDTQYF.

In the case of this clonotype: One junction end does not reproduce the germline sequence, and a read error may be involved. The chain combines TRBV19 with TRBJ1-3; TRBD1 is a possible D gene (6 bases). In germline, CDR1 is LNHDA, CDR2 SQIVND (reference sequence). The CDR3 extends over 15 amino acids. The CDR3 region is CASSRQVLSGNTTYF. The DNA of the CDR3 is TGCGCCAGTAGTCGACAGGTCCTCTCTGGAAACACCACATATTTT.

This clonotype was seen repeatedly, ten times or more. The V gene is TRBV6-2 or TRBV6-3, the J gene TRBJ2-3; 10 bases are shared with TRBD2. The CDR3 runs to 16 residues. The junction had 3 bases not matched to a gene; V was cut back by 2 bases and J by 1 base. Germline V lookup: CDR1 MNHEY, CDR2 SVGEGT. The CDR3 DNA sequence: TGTGCCAGCAGTTACCTGGGACTAGCGCGCACAGATACGCAGTATTTT. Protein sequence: CASSYLGLARTDTQYF.

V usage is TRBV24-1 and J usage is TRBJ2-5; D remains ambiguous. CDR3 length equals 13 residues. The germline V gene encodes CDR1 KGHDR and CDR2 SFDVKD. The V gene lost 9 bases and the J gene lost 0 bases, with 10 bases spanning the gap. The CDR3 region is CATGVRNQETQYF. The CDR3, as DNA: TGTGCCACCGGGGTACGGAACCAAGAGACCCAGTACTTC.

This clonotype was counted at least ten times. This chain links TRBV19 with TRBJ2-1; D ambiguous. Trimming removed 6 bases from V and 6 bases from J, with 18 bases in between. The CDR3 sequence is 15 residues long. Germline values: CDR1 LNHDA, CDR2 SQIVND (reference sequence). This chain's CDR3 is CASSRPGVVGNEQFF. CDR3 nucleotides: TGTGCCAGTAGCAGACCCGGAGTTGTCGGCAATGAGCAGTTCTTC.

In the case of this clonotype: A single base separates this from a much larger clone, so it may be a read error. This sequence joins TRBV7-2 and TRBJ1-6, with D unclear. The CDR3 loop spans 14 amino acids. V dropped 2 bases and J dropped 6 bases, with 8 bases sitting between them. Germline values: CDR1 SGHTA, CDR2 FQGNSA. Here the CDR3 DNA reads TGTGCCAGCAGCTTAACAGCGCTTAATTCACCCCTCCACTTT. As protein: CASSLTALNSPLHF.

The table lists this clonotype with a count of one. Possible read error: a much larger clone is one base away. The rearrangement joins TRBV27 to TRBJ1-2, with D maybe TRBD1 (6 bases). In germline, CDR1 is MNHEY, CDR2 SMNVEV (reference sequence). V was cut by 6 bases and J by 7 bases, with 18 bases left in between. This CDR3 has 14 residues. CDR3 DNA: TGTGCCAGCAGACTCGCAGGGGATGGGGGTGGCTACACCTTC. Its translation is CASRLAGDGGGYTF.

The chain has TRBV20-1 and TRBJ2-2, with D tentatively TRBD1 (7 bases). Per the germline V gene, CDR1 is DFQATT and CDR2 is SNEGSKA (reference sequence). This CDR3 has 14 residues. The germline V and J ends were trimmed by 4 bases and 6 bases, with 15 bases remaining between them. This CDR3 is CSANSRGVSGELFF. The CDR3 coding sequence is TGCAGTGCTAATTCCAGGGGGGTGTCCGGGGAGCTGTTTTTT.

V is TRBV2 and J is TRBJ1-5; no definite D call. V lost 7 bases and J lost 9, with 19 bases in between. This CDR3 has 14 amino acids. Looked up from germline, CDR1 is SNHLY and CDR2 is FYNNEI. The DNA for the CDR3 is TGTGCCAGCACCCTTTCAGAGGCCCGACGGCCCCAGCATTTT. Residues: CASTLSEARRPQHF.

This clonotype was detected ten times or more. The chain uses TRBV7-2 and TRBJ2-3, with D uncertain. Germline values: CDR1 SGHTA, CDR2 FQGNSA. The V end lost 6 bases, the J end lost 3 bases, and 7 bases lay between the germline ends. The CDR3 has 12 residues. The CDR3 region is CASSYITDTQYF. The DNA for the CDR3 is TGTGCCAGCAGTTACATTACAGATACGCAGTATTTT.